What follows describes a single T cell receptor beta chain. The sample originates from a study of blood T cell repertoires in COVID-19. Study-level information: Italy, Spain and the United States were the sources of the convalescent and acute COVID-19 samples. T cells, B-cell-depleted T cells, or PBMCs supplied cDNA or gDNA.

Generated by immunoSEQ multiplex PCR, the TCRdb table keeps only in-frame clones and is missing some. Of 90,000 to 120,000 clones listed, around 88% are singletons. Sequencing was performed on peripheral blood. The sequence came from a middle-aged man with active or convalescent COVID-19.

The CDR3 here is CASSFSGPYNEQFF. The CDR3, as DNA: TGTGCCAGTAGTTTTAGCGGGCCCTACAATGAGCAGTTCTTC. The genes are TRBV19 and TRBJ2-1; 7 nucleotides match TRBD2. The CDR3 loop spans 14 amino acids. Germline V gene data show CDR1 as LNHDA and CDR2 as SQIVND (reference sequence). Trimming cost V 5 bases and J 2 bases; bases outside gene matches: 3.